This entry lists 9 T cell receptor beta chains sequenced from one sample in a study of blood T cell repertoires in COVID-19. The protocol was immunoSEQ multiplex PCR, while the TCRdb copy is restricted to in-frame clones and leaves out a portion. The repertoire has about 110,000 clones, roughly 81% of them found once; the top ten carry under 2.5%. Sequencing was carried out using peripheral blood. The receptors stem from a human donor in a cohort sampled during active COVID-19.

In DNA form, the CDR3 reads TGTGCCAGCAGCTTCAGCGAGTATGGCTACACCTTC. It translates to CASSFSEYGYTF. This rearrangement joins TRBV11-1 to TRBJ1-2; D uncertain. Germline V CDR1 and CDR2: SGHAT, FQDESV (reference sequence). V gave up 3 bases and J gave up 5 bases, with 7 bases separating them. The length of the CDR3 is 12 residues.

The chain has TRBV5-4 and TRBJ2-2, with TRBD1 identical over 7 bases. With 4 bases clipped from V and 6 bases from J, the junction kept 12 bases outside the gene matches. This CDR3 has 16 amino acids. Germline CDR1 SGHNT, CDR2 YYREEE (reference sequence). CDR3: CASSTQGPGKAGELFF. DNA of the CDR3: TGTGCCAGCAGCACACAGGGGCCGGGTAAAGCCGGGGAGCTGTTTTTT.

CDR3 loop: CASSRSNPGGYTF. The CDR3 DNA is TGTGCCAGTAGCCGCAGCAATCCAGGTGGCTACACCTTC. The chain links TRBV19 to TRBJ1-2; D uncertain. The germline CDR1 and CDR2 sequences are LNHDA and SQIVND (reference sequence). CDR3 size: 13 residues. The V end was cut by 6 bases, the J end by 7 bases, with 15 bases between.

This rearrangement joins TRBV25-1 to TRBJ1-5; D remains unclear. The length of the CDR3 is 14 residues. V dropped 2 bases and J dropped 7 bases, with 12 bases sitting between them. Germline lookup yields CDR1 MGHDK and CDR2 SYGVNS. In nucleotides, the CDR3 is TGTGCCAGCAGTGAACCCGGAGGCGGACAGCCCCAGCATTTT. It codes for CASSEPGGGQPQHF.

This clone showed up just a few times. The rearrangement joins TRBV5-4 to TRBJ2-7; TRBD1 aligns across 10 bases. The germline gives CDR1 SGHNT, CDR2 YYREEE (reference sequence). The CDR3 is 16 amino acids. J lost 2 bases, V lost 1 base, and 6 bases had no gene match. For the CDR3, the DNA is TGTGCCAGCAGCTTGACACCGGGACAGGGGCCCTACGAGCAGTACTTC. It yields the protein CASSLTPGQGPYEQYF.

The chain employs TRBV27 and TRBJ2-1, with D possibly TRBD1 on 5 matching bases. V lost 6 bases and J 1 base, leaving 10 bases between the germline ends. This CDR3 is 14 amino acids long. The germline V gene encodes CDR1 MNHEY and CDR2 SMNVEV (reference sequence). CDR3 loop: CASRGLGSYNEQFF. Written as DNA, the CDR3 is TGTGCCAGCAGGGGGCTAGGGTCCTACAATGAGCAGTTCTTC.

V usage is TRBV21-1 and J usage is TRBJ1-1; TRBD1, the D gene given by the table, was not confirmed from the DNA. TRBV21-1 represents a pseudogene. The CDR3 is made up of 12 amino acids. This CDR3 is CASRFQGAEAFF. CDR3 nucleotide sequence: TGTGCCAGCAGGTTTCAGGGGGCTGAAGCTTTCTTT.

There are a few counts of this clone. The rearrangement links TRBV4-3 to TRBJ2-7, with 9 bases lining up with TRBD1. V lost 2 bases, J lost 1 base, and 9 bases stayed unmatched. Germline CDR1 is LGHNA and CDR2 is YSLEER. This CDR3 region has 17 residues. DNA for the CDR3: TGCGCCAGCAGCCAAAGGGAGGGGACAGGGTTGTCCTACGAGCAGTACTTC. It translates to CASSQREGTGLSYEQYF.

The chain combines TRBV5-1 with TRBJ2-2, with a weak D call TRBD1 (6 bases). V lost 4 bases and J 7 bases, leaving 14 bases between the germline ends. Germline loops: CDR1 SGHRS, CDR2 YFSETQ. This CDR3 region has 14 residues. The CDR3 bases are TGCGCCAGCAGCCAGGCAGGGGCAAACGGGGAGCTGTTTTTT. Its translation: CASSQAGANGELFF.